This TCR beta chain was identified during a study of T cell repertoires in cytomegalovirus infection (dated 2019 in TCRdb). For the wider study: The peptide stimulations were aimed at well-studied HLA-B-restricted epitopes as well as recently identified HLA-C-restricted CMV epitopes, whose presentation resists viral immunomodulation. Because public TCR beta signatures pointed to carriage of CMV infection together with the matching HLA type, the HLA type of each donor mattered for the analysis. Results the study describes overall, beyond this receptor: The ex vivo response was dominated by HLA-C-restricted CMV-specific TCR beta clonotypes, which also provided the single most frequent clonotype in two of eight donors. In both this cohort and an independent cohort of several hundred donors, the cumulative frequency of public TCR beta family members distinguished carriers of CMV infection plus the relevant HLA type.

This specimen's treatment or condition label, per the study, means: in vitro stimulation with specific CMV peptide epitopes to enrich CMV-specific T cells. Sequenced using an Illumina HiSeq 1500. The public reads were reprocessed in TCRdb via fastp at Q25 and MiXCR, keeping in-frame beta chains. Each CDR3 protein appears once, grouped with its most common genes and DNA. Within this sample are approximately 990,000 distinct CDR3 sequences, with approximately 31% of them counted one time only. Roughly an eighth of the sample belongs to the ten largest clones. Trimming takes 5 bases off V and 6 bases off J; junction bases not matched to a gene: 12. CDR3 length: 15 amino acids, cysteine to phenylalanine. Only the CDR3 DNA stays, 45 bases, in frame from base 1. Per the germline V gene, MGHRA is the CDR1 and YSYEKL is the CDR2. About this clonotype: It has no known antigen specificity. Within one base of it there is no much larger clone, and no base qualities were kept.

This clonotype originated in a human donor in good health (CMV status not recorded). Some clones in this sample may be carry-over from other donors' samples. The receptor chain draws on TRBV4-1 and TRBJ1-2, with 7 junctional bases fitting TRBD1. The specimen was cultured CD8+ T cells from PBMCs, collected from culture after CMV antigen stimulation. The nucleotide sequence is TGCGCCAGCAGCTATTCCGGACAGGCTAGAAATGGCTACACCTTC. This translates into CASSYSGQARNGYTF.